A single sample gave rise to the 4 T cell receptor beta chains below, sequenced in a study of radiotherapy plus CTLA-4 blockade in lung cancer. The assay was immunoSEQ multiplex PCR, and TCRdb's table has in-frame clones only and misses some. The data show around 110,000 clones, approximately 77% seen once. The material sequenced was peripheral blood, taken from a patient treated with radiotherapy plus ipilimumab. The receptor set was obtained from a human donor with non-small cell lung cancer that progressed on radiotherapy plus ipilimumab. Some clones in this sample may be carry-over from other donors' samples.

The chain has TRBV25-1 and TRBJ1-1; no clear D. CDR1 and CDR2 from the germline V gene are MGHDK and SYGVNS. CDR3 length equals 13 residues. The V gene lost 2 bases and the J gene lost 1 base, with 5 bases spanning the gap. CDR3 bases: TGTGCCAGCAGTGAACGGACGAACACTGAAGCTTTCTTT. This gives the protein CASSERTNTEAFF.

The chain joins TRBV6-5 to TRBJ1-1; D remains unclear. V was clipped by 2 bases and J by 5 bases, with 6 bases between them. CDR3 length: 12 residues. Germline CDR1 is MNHEY and CDR2 is SVGAGI. This CDR3 is CASSYDGTEAFF. The CDR3 DNA reads TGTGCCAGCAGTTACGATGGTACTGAAGCTTTCTTT.

The rearrangement joins TRBV2 to TRBJ1-2, with TRBD1 as a possible D gene (6 bases). CDR3 length equals 15 residues. Germline V CDR1 and CDR2: SNHLY, FYNNEI. Trimming stripped 4 bases from V and 4 bases from J, with 16 bases between. In DNA, the CDR3 is TGTGCCAGCAGTGGTATTGCGGACAGCCCCTATGGCTACACCTTC. Protein: CASSGIADSPYGYTF.

This rearrangement joins TRBV19 to TRBJ2-3, with D hard to call. Germline CDR1 reads LNHDA; CDR2 reads SQIVND (reference sequence). This CDR3 has 12 residues. The ends were cut back, 6 bases at V and 2 bases at J, with 6 bases in the middle. The CDR3 is CASRSVTDTQYF. DNA of the CDR3: TGTGCCAGTAGGTCAGTCACAGATACGCAGTATTTT.